Presented here are 22 T cell receptor beta chains from one specimen sequenced in a study of blood T cell repertoires in COVID-19. Profiling relied on immunoSEQ multiplex PCR, and the TCRdb table lists in-frame clones only, not all of them. The sample yields about 36,000 clones, 75% to 95% seen once. The sequenced sample consisted of peripheral blood. These receptors all stem from a human donor in a cohort sampled during active COVID-19.

The chain carries TRBV18 and TRBJ1-6; D possibly corresponds to TRBD1 (6 bases). V was shortened by 8 bases and J by 5 bases, with 13 bases between the two germline ends. The germline gives CDR1 KGHSH, CDR2 LQKENI. CDR3 length equals 14 residues. The CDR3: CASVSGADNSPLHF. In DNA, the CDR3 is TGTGCCAGCGTGTCAGGGGCGGATAATTCACCCCTCCACTTT.

This sequence joins TRBV5-1 and TRBJ1-1, with 7 positions matching TRBD1. J was trimmed by 4 bases and V by 2 bases; bases with no gene match: 2. Germline CDR1 reads SGHRS; CDR2 reads YFSETQ. The CDR3 is 13 residues long. The CDR3 here is CASSLGQVTEAFF. CDR3 in DNA: TGCGCCAGCAGCTTAGGACAGGTCACTGAAGCTTTCTTT.

This clone was seen a few times. This chain links TRBV28 with TRBJ1-2, with 9 bases identical to TRBD1. Germline-derived CDR1 and CDR2 are MDHEN and SYDVKM. The CDR3 is 16 residues long. V lost 5 bases and J lost 5; bases outside the gene matches: 12. In DNA, the CDR3 is TGTGCCAGCAGTGCACAGGGGGCGCAAGTATGGTATGGCTACACCTTC. This codes for CASSAQGAQVWYGYTF.

This chain connects TRBV30 to TRBJ1-4, with D maybe TRBD1 (5 bases). This CDR3 spans 12 amino acids. Germline V CDR1 and CDR2: GTSNPN, SVGIG (reference sequence). V was shortened by 1 base and J by 8 bases, with 8 bases between the two germline ends. The CDR3 DNA reads as TGTGCCTGGAGTGAGGGGAGGGAAAAACTGTTTTTT. Amino acid sequence: CAWSEGREKLFF.

This chain uses TRBV7-9 with TRBJ2-7; D unclear. This CDR3 comprises 13 residues. Germline V gene lookup returns CDR1 SEHNR and CDR2 FQNEAQ (reference sequence). Trimming pared 2 bases from V and 0 bases from J, leaving 5 bases between. DNA for the CDR3: TGTGCCAGCAGCTTACAGGTCTCCTACGAGCAGTACTTC. This encodes CASSLQVSYEQYF.

This clone has just one count. The rearrangement uses TRBV28 and TRBJ1-2, with 9 bases lining up with TRBD1. The V gene end was trimmed by 6 bases and the J gene end by 4 bases; junction bases not matched to a gene: 6. The CDR3 loop spans 14 amino acids. In germline, CDR1 is MDHEN, CDR2 SYDVKM. The CDR3 DNA reads TGTGCCAGCAGCCCCCGGGACAGGGCCTATGGCTACACCTTC. Translation gives CASSPRDRAYGYTF.

This rearrangement joins TRBV19 to TRBJ1-3, with D uncertain. The CDR3 has 15 residues. V lost 3 bases to trimming and J lost 0 bases, with 9 bases between them. The germline CDR1 and CDR2 sequences are LNHDA and SQIVND (reference sequence). CDR3 bases: TGTGCCAGTAGTATCGAACAGCTCTCTGGAAACACCATATATTTT. Translated: CASSIEQLSGNTIYF. The full variable domain, in which reference TRBV19 and TRBJ1-3 provide the parts outside the CDR3, is DGGITQSPKYLFRKEGQNVTLSCEQNLNHDAMYWYRQDPGQGLRLIYYSQIVNDFQKGDIAEGYSVSREKKESFPLTVTSAQKNPTAFYLCASSIEQLSGNTIYFGEGSWLTVV.

In its sample, this clone was seen once. V usage is TRBV14 and J usage is TRBJ2-7; 12 bases fit TRBD2. Trimming removed 3 bases from V and 7 bases from J; junction bases left unmatched: 13. CDR3 length: 17 amino acids. CDR1 is SGHDN and CDR2 is FVKESK in the germline V gene. The DNA for the CDR3 is TGTGCCAGCAGCCAGAACTGGCTAGCGGGAGGGCCGGGGGAGCAGTACTTC. It yields the protein CASSQNWLAGGPGEQYF.

This chain joins TRBV18 and TRBJ2-5, with D maybe TRBD1 (6 bases). The germline V and J ends were trimmed by 2 bases and 1 base, with 8 bases remaining between them. The CDR3 has 14 amino acids. Per the germline V gene, CDR1 is KGHSH and CDR2 is LQKENI. The CDR3 region is CASSPWTVQETQYF. CDR3 bases: TGTGCCAGCTCACCATGGACAGTCCAAGAGACCCAGTACTTC.

The genes are TRBV18 and TRBJ2-5; 12 bases match TRBD2. The CDR3 runs 15 residues. V lost 5 bases and J lost 4; bases outside the gene matches: 5. Germline V gene data show CDR1 as KGHSH and CDR2 as LQKENI. This CDR3 reads CASSSQGLAGETQYF. The CDR3 coding sequence is TGTGCCAGCTCAAGCCAGGGACTAGCGGGAGAGACCCAGTACTTC.

This clone was counted a few times. The chain carries TRBV6-5 and TRBJ2-7; D might be TRBD1 (6 bases). The CDR3 length is 14 residues. The germline V gene has CDR1 MNHEY and CDR2 SVGAGI. V lost 8 bases and J lost 0, with 14 bases in between. The CDR3 is CASDFRGSSYEQYF. The DNA for the CDR3 is TGTGCCAGCGACTTCAGGGGATCCTCCTACGAGCAGTACTTC.

This chain uses TRBV27 with TRBJ1-3, with TRBD1 identical over 7 bases. The germline gives CDR1 MNHEY, CDR2 SMNVEV (reference sequence). This CDR3 is 14 amino acids long. With V trimmed by 8 bases and J by 4 bases, 8 bases remained unmatched. CDR3 DNA: TGTGCCAGCGCCATAGGGGGCTTCGGAAACACCATATATTTT. This sequence encodes CASAIGGFGNTIYF.

J is TRBJ1-3 and V is TRBV5-1; D perhaps matches TRBD1 (5 bases). CDR3 length: 15 residues. CDR1 is SGHRS and CDR2 is YFSETQ in the germline V gene. Trimming stripped 1 base from V and 4 bases from J, with 12 bases between. The CDR3 DNA is TGCGCCAGCAGCTTGCAGGGAGGGTCGGGAAACACCATATATTTT. It encodes CASSLQGGSGNTIYF.

V usage is TRBV5-1 and J usage is TRBJ2-7; 13 nucleotides agree with TRBD2. CDR1 is SGHRS, CDR2 YFSETQ, per germline. The CDR3 covers 15 residues. V lost 2 bases and J lost 7; bases outside the gene matches: 6. CDR3 DNA: TGCGCCAGCAGCTTTCAACTAGCGGGAGGGAGGGAGCAGTACTTC. Protein product: CASSFQLAGGREQYF. Full variable domain (missing parts from reference TRBV5-1 and TRBJ2-7): KAGVTQTPRYLIKTRGQQVTLSCSPISGHRSVSWYQQTPGQGLQFLFEYFSETQRNKGNFPGRFSGRQFSNSRSEMNVSTLELGDSALYLCASSFQLAGGREQYFGPGTRLTVT.

This clone was observed a single time. V usage is TRBV6-5 and J usage is TRBJ1-3; no reliable D call. This CDR3 region has 14 residues. V gave up 5 bases and J gave up 0 bases, with 8 bases separating them. CDR1 is MNHEY and CDR2 is SVGAGI in the germline V gene. The CDR3 coding sequence is TGTGCCAGCAGTACAACAGACTCTGGAAACACCATATATTTT. It encodes CASSTTDSGNTIYF.

DNA for the CDR3: TGTGCCAGCAGGGCCCCAGGGGTTCTCGGCAACATTCAGTACTTC. Residues: CASRAPGVLGNIQYF. The chain joins TRBV6-5 to TRBJ2-4; D may be TRBD1 (6 bases). The length of the CDR3 is 15 residues. Trimming pared 6 bases from V and 7 bases from J, leaving 19 bases between. CDR1 MNHEY and CDR2 SVGAGI come from the germline V gene.

This chain joins TRBV6-6 and TRBJ1-1, with 8 bases identical to TRBD1. V gave up 5 bases and J gave up 1 base; unmatched junction bases: 6. Germline CDR1 and CDR2: MNHNY and SVGAGI (reference sequence). The length of the CDR3 is 15 residues. CDR3 in amino acids: CASSDPGQANTEAFF. The CDR3 DNA sequence: TGTGCCAGCAGTGACCCGGGACAGGCGAACACTGAAGCTTTCTTT.

The gene calls are TRBV11-2 and TRBJ1-6; D remains ambiguous. The CDR3 runs 15 residues. Germline values: CDR1 SGHAT, CDR2 FQNNGV. Trimming took off 5 bases at V and 7 bases at J, with 15 bases between the two ends. The CDR3 loop reads CASSSDSAGNSPLHF. The CDR3 coding sequence is TGTGCCAGCAGCAGTGACTCCGCGGGCAATTCACCCCTCCACTTT.

This clone appeared once. V is TRBV27 and J is TRBJ2-7, with TRBD1 matching over 9 bases. There are 15 residues in the CDR3. V was clipped by 5 bases and J by 7 bases; unmatched bases: 12. Germline CDR1 MNHEY, CDR2 SMNVEV (reference sequence). The chain's CDR3 is CASSGGTGLVVEQYF. The CDR3 DNA reads TGTGCCAGCAGTGGCGGGACAGGGTTGGTGGTAGAGCAGTACTTC.

The chain is built from TRBV14 and TRBJ2-5, with 11 bases identical to TRBD1. This CDR3 is built from 16 residues. The germline gives CDR1 SGHDN, CDR2 FVKESK. V lost 1 base and J lost 1; bases outside the gene matches: 2. CDR3 coding DNA: TGTGCCAGCAGCCAAGGGACAGGGGGCTCCCAAGAGACCCAGTACTTC. Translation: CASSQGTGGSQETQYF.

This chain uses TRBV7-2 with TRBJ2-2, with 8 nucleotides matching TRBD2. CDR3 size: 14 residues. Germline V gives CDR1 SGHTA, CDR2 FQGNSA. V shed 10 bases, J shed 3 bases, and the junction held 7 bases outside the gene matches. The CDR3 loop is CATRSAGDTGELFF. CDR3 DNA sequence: TGTGCCACTCGGTCAGCGGGAGACACCGGGGAGCTGTTTTTT.

The rearrangement links TRBV7-9 to TRBJ2-7; 12 positions match TRBD2. Per germline, CDR1 SEHNR and CDR2 FQNEAQ (reference sequence). The CDR3 has 14 amino acids. V lost 5 bases to trimming and J lost 6 bases; unmatched junction nucleotides: 5. CDR3 protein: CASSTRTSGTEQYF. The CDR3, as DNA: TGTGCCAGCAGCACCCGGACTAGCGGGACCGAGCAGTACTTC.